This T cell receptor (beta chain) was identified in a study of blood T cell repertoires in COVID-19. Study-level background: Some COVID-19 samples were acute and others convalescent; all came from the United States, Italy and Spain. T cells, B-cell-depleted T cells, or PBMCs supplied cDNA or gDNA.

CDR3 length: 16 amino acids. CDR1 is MNHEY and CDR2 is SMNVEV in the germline V gene (reference sequence). The V gene lost 3 bases and the J gene lost 0 bases, with 13 bases spanning the gap. How the authors handled the data: Estimates of nucleated cell counts were drawn from the amplification of reference gene primers. Sequenced by immunoSEQ multiplex PCR; TCRdb stores in-frame clones only, minus some. From that table come the V and J calls and clone size; the DNA was used to work out D and trimming. The data show 86,000 or so clones, about nine tenths seen once. Sequencing was done on a sample of peripheral blood. The V gene is TRBV27, the J gene TRBJ2-3; weak D call: TRBD1 (6 bases). This sequence originates from a woman aged 50 to 60 in a cohort sampled during active COVID-19. DNA for the CDR3: TGTGCCAGCAGTTTGGTGGGGGCCCAGAGCACAGATACGCAGTATTTT. Translating it yields CASSLVGAQSTDTQYF.